This TCR beta chain was identified in a study of blood T cell repertoires in COVID-19. About the research overall: Sites in the United States, Italy and Spain provided acute and convalescent COVID-19 samples. PBMCs, B-cell-depleted T cells, or T cells provided the cDNA or gDNA that made up the material.

CDR1 and CDR2 (germline): MGHDK, SYGVNS. Trimming pared 6 bases from V and 5 bases from J, leaving 7 bases between. CDR3 length: 12 amino acids. In the original processing: Counts of nucleated cells, estimated from reference gene primer amplification, were obtained. Method: immunoSEQ multiplex PCR; TCRdb's copy keeps in-frame clones and lacks some. The DNA was the basis for D and trimming; V, J and clone size are from that table. Found here are about 68,000 clones, approximately 80% of them singletons; the top ten hold about 12%. The sequencing input was peripheral blood. The chain couples TRBV25-1 to TRBJ1-4, with no clear D. The origin of this receptor is a human donor in a cohort sampled during active COVID-19. CDR3 loop: CASRRSNEKLFF. The DNA for the CDR3 is TGTGCCAGCAGGCGGAGCAATGAAAAACTGTTTTTT.